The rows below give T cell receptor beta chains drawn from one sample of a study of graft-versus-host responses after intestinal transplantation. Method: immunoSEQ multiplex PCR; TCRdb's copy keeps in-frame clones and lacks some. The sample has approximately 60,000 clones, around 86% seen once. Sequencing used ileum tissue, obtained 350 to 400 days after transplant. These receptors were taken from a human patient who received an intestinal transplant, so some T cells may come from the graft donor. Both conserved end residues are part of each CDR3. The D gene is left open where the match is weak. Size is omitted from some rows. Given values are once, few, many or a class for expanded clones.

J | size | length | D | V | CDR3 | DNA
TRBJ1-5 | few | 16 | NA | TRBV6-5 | CASSYSMAGGKQPQHF | TGTGCCAGCAGTTACTCGATGGCCGGGGGCAAACAGCCCCAGCATTTT
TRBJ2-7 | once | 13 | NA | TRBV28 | CASSLSRVREQYF | TGTGCCAGCTCCCTCTCCAGGGTACGCGAGCAGTACTTC
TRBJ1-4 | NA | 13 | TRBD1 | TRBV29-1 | CSAVRQGGEKLFF | TGCAGCGCCGTACGACAGGGAGGAGAAAAACTGTTTTTT
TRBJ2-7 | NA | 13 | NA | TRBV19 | CASSLGAGPEQYF | TGTGCCAGTTCCCTAGGGGCAGGGCCCGAGCAGTACTTC
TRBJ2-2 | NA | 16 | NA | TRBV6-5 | CASSYSQVWSAGELFF | TGTGCCAGCAGTTACTCGCAAGTTTGGAGCGCCGGGGAGCTGTTTTTT
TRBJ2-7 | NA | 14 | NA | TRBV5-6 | CASSLVGRAYEQYF | TGTGCCAGCAGCTTGGTTGGTAGGGCCTACGAGCAGTACTTC
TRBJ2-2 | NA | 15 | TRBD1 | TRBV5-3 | CASQTGTENTGELFF | TGTGCCAGTCAAACCGGGACAGAGAACACCGGGGAGCTGTTTTTT
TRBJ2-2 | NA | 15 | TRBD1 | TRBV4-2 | CASSLDRSNTGELFF | TGTGCCAGCAGCCTGGACAGGTCGAACACCGGGGAGCTGTTTTTT
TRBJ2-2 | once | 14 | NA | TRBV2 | CASSRLGTTGELFF | TGTGCCAGCTCTCGACTGGGCACCACCGGGGAGCTGTTTTTT
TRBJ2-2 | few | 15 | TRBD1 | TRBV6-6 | CASSYRTGNTGELFF | TGTGCCAGCAGTTACCGGACAGGGAACACCGGGGAGCTGTTTTTT
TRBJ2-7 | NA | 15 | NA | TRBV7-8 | CASSAGPLSSYEQYF | TGTGCCAGCAGCGCAGGGCCCCTCAGCTCCTACGAGCAGTACTTC
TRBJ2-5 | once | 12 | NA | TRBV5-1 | CASSLIQETQYF | TGCGCCAGCAGCTTGATCCAAGAGACCCAGTACTTC
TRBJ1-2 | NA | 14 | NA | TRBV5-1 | CASSPGGSSYGYTF | TGCGCCAGCAGCCCGGGGGGTTCTAGCTATGGCTACACCTTC
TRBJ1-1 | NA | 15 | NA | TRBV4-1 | CASSHDISLNTEAFF | TGCGCCAGCAGCCATGATATCTCCTTGAACACTGAAGCTTTCTTT
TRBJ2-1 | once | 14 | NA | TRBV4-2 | CASSQESTHNEQFF | TGTGCCAGCAGCCAAGAATCCACTCACAATGAGCAGTTCTTC
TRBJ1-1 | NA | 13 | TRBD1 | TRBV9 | CASSDGQVRRAFF | TGTGCCAGCAGCGACGGACAGGTCCGCCGGGCTTTCTTT
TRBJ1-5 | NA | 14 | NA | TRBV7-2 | CASSHGTHYQPQHF | TGTGCCAGCAGCCACGGGACTCATTATCAGCCCCAGCATTTT
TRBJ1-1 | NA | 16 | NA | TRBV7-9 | CASSAPRGSSNTEAFF | TGTGCCAGCAGCGCCCCCAGGGGCAGCTCTAACACTGAAGCTTTCTTT
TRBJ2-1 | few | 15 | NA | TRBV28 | CASSFLPSSYNEQFF | TGTGCCAGCAGTTTTTTGCCGAGCTCCTACAATGAGCAGTTCTTC
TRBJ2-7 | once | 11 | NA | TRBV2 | CASSQGYEQYF | TGTGCCAGCAGTCAGGGATACGAGCAGTACTTC
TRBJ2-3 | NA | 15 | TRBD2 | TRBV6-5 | CASTLSGGDSDTQYF | TGTGCCAGCACCTTATCGGGGGGAGATTCAGATACGCAGTATTTT
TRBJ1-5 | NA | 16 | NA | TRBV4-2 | CASSQEWGRSNQPQHF | TGTGCCAGCAGCCAAGAATGGGGACGGAGCAATCAGCCCCAGCATTTT
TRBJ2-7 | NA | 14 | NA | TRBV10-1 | CASSKGKEFYEQYF | TGCGCCAGCAGCAAGGGGAAGGAGTTCTACGAGCAGTACTTC
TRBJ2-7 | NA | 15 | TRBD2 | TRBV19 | CASSIWTSGPYEQYF | TGTGCCAGTAGTATATGGACTAGCGGGCCCTACGAGCAGTACTTC
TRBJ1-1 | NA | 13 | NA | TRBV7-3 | CASSSGQNTEAFF | TGTGCCAGCAGCTCGGGACAGAACACTGAAGCTTTCTTT
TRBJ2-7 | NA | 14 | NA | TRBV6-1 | CASSELGLIYEQYF | TGTGCCAGCAGTGAATTGGGACTGATTTACGAGCAGTACTTC
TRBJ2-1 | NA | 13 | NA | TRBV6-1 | CASSPDSYNEQFF | TGTGCCAGCAGCCCAGACAGCTACAATGAGCAGTTCTTC
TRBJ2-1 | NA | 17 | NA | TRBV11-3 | CASSLDDNGSSYNEQFF | TGTGCCAGCAGCTTAGATGATAACGGGAGCTCCTACAATGAGCAGTTCTTC
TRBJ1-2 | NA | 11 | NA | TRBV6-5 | CASSPGYGYTF | TGTGCCAGCAGCCCAGGGTATGGCTACACCTTC
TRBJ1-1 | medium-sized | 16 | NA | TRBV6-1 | CASSDQIQGRDTEAFF | TGTGCCAGCAGTGACCAAATACAGGGCCGGGACACTGAAGCTTTCTTT
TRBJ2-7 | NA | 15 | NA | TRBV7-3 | CASSLEAISTYEQYF | TGTGCCAGCAGCTTAGAGGCTATCTCTACCTACGAGCAGTACTTC
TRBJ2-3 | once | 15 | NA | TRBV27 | CASSFIGGGTDTQYF | TGTGCCAGCAGTTTTATTGGGGGAGGCACAGATACGCAGTATTTT
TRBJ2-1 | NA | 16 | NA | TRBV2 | CASSDFGLSSYNEQFF | TGTGCCAGCAGTGACTTTGGACTGTCCTCCTACAATGAGCAGTTCTTC
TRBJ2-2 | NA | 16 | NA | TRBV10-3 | CAISDLAGSDTGELFF | TGTGCCATCAGTGACTTGGCGGGATCGGACACCGGGGAGCTGTTTTTT
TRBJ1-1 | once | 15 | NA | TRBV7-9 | CASSDPGARGTEAFF | TGTGCCAGCAGCGACCCGGGGGCCAGGGGCACTGAAGCTTTCTTT
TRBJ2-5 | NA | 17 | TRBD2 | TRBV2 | CASKLAGGRVYQETQYF | TGTGCCAGCAAGCTAGCGGGGGGTAGAGTTTACCAAGAGACCCAGTACTTC
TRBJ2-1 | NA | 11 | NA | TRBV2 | CAGLTHNEQFF | TGTGCCGGGTTGACACACAATGAGCAGTTCTTC
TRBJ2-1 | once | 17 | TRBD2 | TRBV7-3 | CASSLIRGGSSYNEQFF | TGTGCCAGCAGCTTAATTCGGGGGGGAAGCTCCTACAATGAGCAGTTCTTC
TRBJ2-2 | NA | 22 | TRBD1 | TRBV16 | CASSHLKTRTGASTKFTGELFF | TGTGCCAGCAGCCATTTAAAAACTAGGACAGGGGCGTCTACTAAGTTCACCGGGGAGCTGTTTTTT
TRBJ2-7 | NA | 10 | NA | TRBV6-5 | CASGQPWQYF | TGTGCCAGCGGACAGCCATGGCAGTACTTC
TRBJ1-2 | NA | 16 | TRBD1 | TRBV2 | CASSGGTGGALGGYTF | TGTGCCAGCAGTGGAGGGACAGGGGGCGCTTTGGGTGGCTACACCTTC
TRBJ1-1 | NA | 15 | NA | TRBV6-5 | CASRRFRTENTEAFF | TGTGCCAGCAGACGTTTCAGGACAGAGAACACTGAAGCTTTCTTT
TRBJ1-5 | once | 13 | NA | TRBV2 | CASSQDQNQPQHF | TGTGCCAGCAGCCAGGACCAAAATCAGCCCCAGCATTTT
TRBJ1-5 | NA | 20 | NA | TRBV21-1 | CASSKALAQGTGNSNQPQHF | TGTGCCAGCAGCAAAGCTCTAGCTCAAGGGACAGGGAATAGCAATCAGCCCCAGCATTTT
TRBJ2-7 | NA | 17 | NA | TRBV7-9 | CASSLGVGGLGTYEQYF | TGTGCCAGCAGCTTAGGGGTAGGTGGACTGGGGACCTACGAGCAGTACTTC
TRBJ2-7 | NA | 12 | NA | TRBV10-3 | CAIRGPTYEQYF | TGTGCCATCAGGGGACCTACCTACGAGCAGTACTTC
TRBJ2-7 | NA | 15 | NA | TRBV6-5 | CASSYSGGANYEQYF | TGTGCCAGCAGTTACTCGGGGGGGGCTAACTACGAGCAGTACTTC
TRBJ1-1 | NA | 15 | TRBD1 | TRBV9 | CASSAGGGVGTEAFF | TGCGCCAGCAGCGCAGGGGGCGGGGTCGGGACTGAAGCTTTCTTT
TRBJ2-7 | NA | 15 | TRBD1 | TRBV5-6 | CASSGTGGSTYEQYF | TGTGCCAGCAGCGGAACAGGGGGTTCTACCTACGAGCAGTACTTC
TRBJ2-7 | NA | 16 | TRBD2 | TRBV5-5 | CASIARAGLAVDEQYF | TGTGCCAGCATCGCCCGAGCAGGACTAGCTGTGGACGAGCAGTACTTC
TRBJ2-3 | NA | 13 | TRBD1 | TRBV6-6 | CASSYDRADTQYF | TGTGCCAGCAGTTACGACAGGGCAGATACGCAGTATTTT
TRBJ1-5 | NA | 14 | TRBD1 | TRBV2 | CASSEDRGNQPQHF | TGTGCCAGCAGTGAAGACAGGGGTAATCAGCCCCAGCATTTT
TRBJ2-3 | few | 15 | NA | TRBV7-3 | CASRIGGRDTDTQYF | TGTGCCAGCAGGATAGGGGGGAGGGACACAGATACGCAGTATTTT
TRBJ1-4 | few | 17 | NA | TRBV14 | CASSQDHQVSTNEKLFF | TGTGCCAGCAGCCAAGATCATCAGGTATCAACTAATGAAAAACTGTTTTTT